This TCR beta chain was sequenced in a study of control samples from healthy donors and cancer patients. Per germline, CDR1 LGHDT and CDR2 YNNKEL (reference sequence). The CDR3 sequence is 13 residues long. Deletions cut 1 base from V and 6 bases from J, with 10 bases between. Assay: immunoSEQ multiplex PCR; the TCRdb copy retains only in-frame clones and omits some. The table has about 73,000 clones, roughly 89% seen once. This receptor was taken from a man in his sixties with lung cancer. The chain employs TRBV3-1 (or the pseudogene TRBV3-2) and TRBJ2-7; D gene unclear. Sample: PBMCs. The DNA for the CDR3 is TGTGCCAGCAGCCAAGGATACCACGGCGAGCAGTACGTC. This sequence encodes CASSQGYHGEQYV.